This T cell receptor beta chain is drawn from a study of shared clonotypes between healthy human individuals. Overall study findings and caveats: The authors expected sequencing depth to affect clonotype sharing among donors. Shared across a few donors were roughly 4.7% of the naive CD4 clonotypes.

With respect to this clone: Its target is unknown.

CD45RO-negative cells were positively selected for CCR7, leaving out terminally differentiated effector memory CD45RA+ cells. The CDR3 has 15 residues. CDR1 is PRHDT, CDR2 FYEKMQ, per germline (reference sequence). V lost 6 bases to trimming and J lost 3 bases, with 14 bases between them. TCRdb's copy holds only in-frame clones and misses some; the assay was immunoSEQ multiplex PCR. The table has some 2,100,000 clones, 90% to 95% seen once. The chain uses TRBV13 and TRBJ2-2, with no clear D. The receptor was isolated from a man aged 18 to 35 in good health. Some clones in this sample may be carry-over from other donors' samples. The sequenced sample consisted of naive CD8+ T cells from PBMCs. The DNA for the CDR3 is TGTGCCAGCAGGAGCGCGCGGCCAGACACCGGGGAGCTGTTTTTT. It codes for CASRSARPDTGELFF.